This entry lists 3 T cell receptor beta chains sequenced from one sample in a study of vaccination and CD4 T cells after COVID-19. Treatment denoted: roughly 10-day PBMC culture with coronavirus spike peptide pools or control peptides (ViraFEST assay). The Oncomine TCR Beta short-read assay sequenced DNA from cultured CD4+ T cells. One entry per CDR3 protein, called by TCRdb with MiXCR from the PCR reads. The table lists 17,000 or so distinct CDR3 sequences, approximately 45% of them singletons. Their target antigens are unknown. This specimen consisted of CD4+ T cells from blood, cultured in vitro, obtained before SARS-CoV-2 vaccination. These receptors were collected from a human donor who had recovered from COVID-19.

This clonotype was observed a few times. The V and J genes are TRBV7-9 and TRBJ1-6; 7 bases agree with TRBD1. This CDR3 is built from 14 residues. In germline, CDR1 is SEHNR, CDR2 FQNEAQ (reference sequence). Trimming cost V 5 bases and J 7 bases; bases outside gene matches: 5. CDR3 protein: CASSQGVENSPLHF. The CDR3 DNA reads TGTGCCAGCAGCCAGGGGGTAGAGAATTCACCCCTCCACTTT.

The V call is TRBV6-4, the J call TRBJ2-1; D may be TRBD2 (6 bases). Germline V lookup: CDR1 MRHNA, CDR2 SNTAGT. V gave up 5 bases and J gave up 5 bases, with 16 bases separating them. CDR3 length: 15 amino acids. For the CDR3, the DNA is TGTGCCAGCAGTCGGGACTCCTTTTCTAACAATGAGCAGTTCTTC. Translated: CASSRDSFSNNEQFF.

The chain joins TRBV7-6 to TRBJ2-1, with 8 bases identical to TRBD1. The CDR3 has 15 amino acids. Per the germline V gene, CDR1 is SGHVS and CDR2 is FNYEAQ. V trimming: 0 bases; J trimming: 8 bases; junction bases outside the gene matches: 6. This CDR3 is CASSLAHRGIDEQFF. Here the CDR3 DNA reads TGTGCCAGCAGCTTAGCTCACAGGGGGATCGATGAGCAGTTCTTC.